These T cell receptor beta chains were read from a single sample in a study of persistence of HIV-infected CD4 T cells. TCRdb keeps only in-frame clones here, not all; method: immunoSEQ multiplex PCR. Of around 28,000 clones in the sample, 78% were seen once. No cognate antigen is known for these TCRs. Sample: CD4+ T cells sorted from PBMCs after roughly 18-hour stimulation, taken from a patient who received antiretroviral therapy. These receptors were obtained from an adult woman with HIV who was CMV-seropositive. Both conserved end residues are part of each CDR3.

J gene | V gene | CDR3 protein
TRBJ1-2 | TRBV6-5 | CASSPTTLANYGYTF
TRBJ2-1 | TRBV5-1 | CASSTGDQRNEQFF
TRBJ1-1 | TRBV20-1 | CSASGTLDTEAFF
TRBJ1-3 | TRBV18 | CASSPGRLSSGNTIYF
TRBJ1-1 | TRBV6-5 | CASRWDRESSEAFF
TRBJ1-2 | TRBV19 | CASRITGPGGYTF
TRBJ1-2 | TRBV28 | CASSFYGGPGNYGYTF
TRBJ1-1 | TRBV7-9 | CASSLTIGSEAFF
TRBJ1-2 | TRBV27 | CASRSSTGTGDGYTF
TRBJ1-2 | TRBV18 | CATRSGAGPYGYTF
TRBJ1-1 | TRBV12-3/TRBV12-4 | CASSFGRDTEAFF
TRBJ1-2 | TRBV5-8 | CASSLGSGPGYGYTF
TRBJ1-5 | TRBV5-1 | CASSFLGGPNQPQHF
TRBJ2-3 | TRBV3-1/TRBV3-2 | CASSQQATQYF
TRBJ2-3 | TRBV19 | CASSNPGGRDTQYF
TRBJ1-2 | TRBV6-6 | CATEGSYYGYTF
TRBJ1-2 | TRBV28 | CASSAGQRLGYTF
TRBJ1-5 | TRBV7-2 | CASSSGGGAVQPQHF